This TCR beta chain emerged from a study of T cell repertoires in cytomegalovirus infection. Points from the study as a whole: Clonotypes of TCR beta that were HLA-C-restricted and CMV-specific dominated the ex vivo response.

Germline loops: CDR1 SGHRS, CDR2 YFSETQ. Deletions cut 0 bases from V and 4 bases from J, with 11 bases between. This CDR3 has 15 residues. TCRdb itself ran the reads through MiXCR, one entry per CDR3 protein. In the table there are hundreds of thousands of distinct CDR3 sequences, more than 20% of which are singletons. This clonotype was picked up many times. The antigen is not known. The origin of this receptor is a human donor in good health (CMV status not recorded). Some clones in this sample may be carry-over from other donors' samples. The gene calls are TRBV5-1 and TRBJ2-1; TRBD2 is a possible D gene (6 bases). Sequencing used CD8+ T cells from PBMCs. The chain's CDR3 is CASSLVVGGYNEQFF. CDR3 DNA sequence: TGCGCCAGCAGCTTGGTCGTGGGGGGATACAATGAGCAGTTCTTC.